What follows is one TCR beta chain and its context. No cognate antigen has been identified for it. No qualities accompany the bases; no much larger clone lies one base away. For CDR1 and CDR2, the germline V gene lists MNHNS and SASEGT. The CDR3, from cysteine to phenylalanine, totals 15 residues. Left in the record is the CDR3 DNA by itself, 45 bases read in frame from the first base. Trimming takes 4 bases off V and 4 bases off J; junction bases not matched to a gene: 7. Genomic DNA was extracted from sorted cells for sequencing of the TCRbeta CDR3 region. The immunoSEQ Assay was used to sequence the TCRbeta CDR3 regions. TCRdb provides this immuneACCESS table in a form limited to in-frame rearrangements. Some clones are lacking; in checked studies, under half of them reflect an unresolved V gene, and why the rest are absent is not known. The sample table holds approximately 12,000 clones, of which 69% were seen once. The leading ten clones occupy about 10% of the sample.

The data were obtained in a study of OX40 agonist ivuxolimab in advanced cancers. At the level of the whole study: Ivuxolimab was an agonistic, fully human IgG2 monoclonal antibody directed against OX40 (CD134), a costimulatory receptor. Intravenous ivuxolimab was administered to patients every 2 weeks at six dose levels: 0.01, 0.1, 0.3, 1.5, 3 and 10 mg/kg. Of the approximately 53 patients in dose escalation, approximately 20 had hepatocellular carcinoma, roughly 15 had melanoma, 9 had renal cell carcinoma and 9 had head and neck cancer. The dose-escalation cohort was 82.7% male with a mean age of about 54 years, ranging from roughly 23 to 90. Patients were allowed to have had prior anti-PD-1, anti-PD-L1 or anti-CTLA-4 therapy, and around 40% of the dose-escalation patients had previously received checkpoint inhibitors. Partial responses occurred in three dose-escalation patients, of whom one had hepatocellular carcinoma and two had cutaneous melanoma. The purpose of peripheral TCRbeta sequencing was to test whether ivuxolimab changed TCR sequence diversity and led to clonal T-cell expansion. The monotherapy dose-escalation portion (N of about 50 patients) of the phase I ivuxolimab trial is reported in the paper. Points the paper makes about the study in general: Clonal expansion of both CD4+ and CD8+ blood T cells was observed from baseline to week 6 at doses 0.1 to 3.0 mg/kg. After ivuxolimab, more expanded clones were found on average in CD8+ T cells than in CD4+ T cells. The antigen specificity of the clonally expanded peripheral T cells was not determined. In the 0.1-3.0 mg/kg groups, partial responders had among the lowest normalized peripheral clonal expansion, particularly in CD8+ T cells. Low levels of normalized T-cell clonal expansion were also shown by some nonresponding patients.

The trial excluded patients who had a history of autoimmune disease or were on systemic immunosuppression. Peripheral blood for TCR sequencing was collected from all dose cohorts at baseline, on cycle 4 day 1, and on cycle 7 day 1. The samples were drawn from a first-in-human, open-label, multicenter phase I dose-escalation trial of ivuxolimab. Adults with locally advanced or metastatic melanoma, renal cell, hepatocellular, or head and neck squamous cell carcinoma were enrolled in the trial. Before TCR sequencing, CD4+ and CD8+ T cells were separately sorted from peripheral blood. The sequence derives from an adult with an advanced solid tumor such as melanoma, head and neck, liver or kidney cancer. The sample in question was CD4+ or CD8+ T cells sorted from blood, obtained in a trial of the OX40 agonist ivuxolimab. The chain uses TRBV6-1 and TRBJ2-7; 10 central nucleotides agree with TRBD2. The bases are TGTGCCAGCAGTGCGGTGCTAGCGGGGGCATACGAGCAGTACTTC. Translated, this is CASSAVLAGAYEQYF.